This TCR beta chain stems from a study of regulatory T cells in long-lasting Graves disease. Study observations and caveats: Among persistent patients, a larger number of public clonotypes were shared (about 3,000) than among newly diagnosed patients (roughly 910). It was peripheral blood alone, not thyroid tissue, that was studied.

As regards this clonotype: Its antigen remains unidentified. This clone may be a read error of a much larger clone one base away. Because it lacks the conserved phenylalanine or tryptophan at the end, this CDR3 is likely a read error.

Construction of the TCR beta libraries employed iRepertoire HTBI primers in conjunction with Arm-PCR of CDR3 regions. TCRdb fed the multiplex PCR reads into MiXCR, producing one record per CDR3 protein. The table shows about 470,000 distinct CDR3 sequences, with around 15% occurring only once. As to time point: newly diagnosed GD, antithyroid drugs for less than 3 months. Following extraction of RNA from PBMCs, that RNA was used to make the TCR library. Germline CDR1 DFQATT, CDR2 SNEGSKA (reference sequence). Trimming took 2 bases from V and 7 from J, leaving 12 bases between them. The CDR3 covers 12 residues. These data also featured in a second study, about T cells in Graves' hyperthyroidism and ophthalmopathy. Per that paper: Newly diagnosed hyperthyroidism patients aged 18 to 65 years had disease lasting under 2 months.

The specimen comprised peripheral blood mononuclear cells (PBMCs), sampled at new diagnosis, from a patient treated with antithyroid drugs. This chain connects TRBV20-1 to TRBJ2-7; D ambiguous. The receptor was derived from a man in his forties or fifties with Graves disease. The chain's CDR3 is CSARQVGLEQYL. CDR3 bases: TGCAGTGCTAGACAGGTTGGTCTAGAGCAGTACCTC.